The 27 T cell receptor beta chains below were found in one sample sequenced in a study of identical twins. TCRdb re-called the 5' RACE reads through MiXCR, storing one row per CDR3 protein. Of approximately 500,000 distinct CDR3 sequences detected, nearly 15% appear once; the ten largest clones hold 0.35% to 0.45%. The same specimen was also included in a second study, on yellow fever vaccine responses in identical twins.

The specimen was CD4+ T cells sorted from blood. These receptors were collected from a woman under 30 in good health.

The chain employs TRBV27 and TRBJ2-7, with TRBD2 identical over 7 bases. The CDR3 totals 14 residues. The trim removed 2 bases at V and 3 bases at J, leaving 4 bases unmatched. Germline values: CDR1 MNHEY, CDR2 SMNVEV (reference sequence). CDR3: CASSLREADYEQYF. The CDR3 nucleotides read TGTGCCAGCAGTTTACGGGAGGCCGACTACGAGCAGTACTTC.

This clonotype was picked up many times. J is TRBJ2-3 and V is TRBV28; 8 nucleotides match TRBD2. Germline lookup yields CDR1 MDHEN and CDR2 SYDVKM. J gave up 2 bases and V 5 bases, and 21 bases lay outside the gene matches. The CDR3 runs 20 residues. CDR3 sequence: CASSTISKIRRGELTDTQYF. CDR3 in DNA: TGTGCCAGCAGTACCATATCGAAGATTCGGCGGGGGGAACTCACAGATACGCAGTATTTT. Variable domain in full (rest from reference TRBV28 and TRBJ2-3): DVKVTQSSRYLVKRTGEKVFLECVQDMDHENMFWYRQDPGLGLRLIYFSYDVKMKEKGDIPEGYSVSREKKERFSLILESASTNQTSMYLCASSTISKIRRGELTDTQYFGPGTRLTVL.

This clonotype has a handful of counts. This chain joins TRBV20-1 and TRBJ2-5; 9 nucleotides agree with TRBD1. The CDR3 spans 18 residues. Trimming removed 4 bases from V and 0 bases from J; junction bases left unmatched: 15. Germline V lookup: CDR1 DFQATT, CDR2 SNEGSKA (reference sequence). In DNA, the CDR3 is TGCAGTGCTACCCCCGTCCCGGGACAGGGATTGTACCAAGAGACCCAGTACTTC. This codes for CSATPVPGQGLYQETQYF.

This chain's CDR3 is CASSQQSMWSLHF. The DNA of the CDR3 is TGTGCCAGCAGCCAACAATCCATGTGGTCCCTCCACTTT. The chain combines TRBV14 with TRBJ1-6, with D hard to call. In germline, CDR1 is SGHDN, CDR2 FVKESK. The length of the CDR3 is 13 residues. Trimming took 2 bases from V and 14 from J, leaving 13 bases between them.

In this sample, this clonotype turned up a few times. The CDR3 DNA is TGCGCCAGCAGCCAGGACAGGATTAATTCACCCCTCCACTTT. The encoded protein is CASSQDRINSPLHF. The gene calls are TRBV5-1 and TRBJ1-6, with TRBD1 matching over 7 bases. The CDR3 sequence is 14 residues long. J gave up 6 bases and V 4 bases, and 4 bases lay outside the gene matches. CDR1 and CDR2 (germline): SGHRS, YFSETQ.

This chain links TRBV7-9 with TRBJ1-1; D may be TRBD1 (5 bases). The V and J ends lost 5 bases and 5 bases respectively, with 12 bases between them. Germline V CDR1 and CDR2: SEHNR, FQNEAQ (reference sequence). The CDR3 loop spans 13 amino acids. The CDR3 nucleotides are TGTGCCAGCAGCCCGATGGGGCGGACTGAAGCTTTCTTT. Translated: CASSPMGRTEAFF.

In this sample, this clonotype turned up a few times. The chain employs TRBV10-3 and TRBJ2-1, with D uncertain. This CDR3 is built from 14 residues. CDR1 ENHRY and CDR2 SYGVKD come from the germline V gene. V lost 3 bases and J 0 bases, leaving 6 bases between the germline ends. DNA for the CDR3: TGTGCCATCAGTGACACCGCCTCCTACAATGAGCAGTTCTTC. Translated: CAISDTASYNEQFF.

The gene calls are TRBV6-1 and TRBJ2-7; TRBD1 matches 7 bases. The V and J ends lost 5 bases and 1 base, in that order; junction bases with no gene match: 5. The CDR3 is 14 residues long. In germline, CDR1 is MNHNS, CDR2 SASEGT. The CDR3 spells CASSRRDSSYEQYF. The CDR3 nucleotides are TGTGCCAGCAGTCGACGGGACAGTTCCTACGAGCAGTACTTC.

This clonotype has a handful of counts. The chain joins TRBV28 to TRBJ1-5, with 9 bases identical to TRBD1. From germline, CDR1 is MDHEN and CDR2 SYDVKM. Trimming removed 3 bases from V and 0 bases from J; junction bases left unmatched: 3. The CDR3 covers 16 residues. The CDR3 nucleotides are TGTGCCAGCAGTTTGGGGACAGGGTTTAGCAATCAGCCCCAGCATTTT. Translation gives CASSLGTGFSNQPQHF.

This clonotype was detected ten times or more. DNA of the CDR3: TGCAGCGTTGACCTTAGCGGGAAGCAGTTCTTC. Amino acid sequence: CSVDLSGKQFF. The chain has TRBV29-1 and TRBJ2-1; 8 positions match TRBD2. CDR1 and CDR2 from the germline V gene are SQVTM and ANQGSEA. J lost 11 bases, V lost 3 bases, and 3 bases had no gene match. The CDR3 sequence is 11 residues long.

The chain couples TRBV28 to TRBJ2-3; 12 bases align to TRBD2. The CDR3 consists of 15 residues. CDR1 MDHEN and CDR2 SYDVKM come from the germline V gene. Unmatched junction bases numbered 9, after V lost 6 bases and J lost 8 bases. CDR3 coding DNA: TGTGCCAGCAGCTCTAGCGGGGGGGCCGGTTTTACGCAGTATTTT. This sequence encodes CASSSSGGAGFTQYF.

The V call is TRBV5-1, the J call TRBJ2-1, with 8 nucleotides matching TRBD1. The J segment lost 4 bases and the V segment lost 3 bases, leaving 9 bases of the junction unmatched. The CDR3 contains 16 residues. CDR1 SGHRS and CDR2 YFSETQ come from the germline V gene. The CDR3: CASSSIDRGMYNEQFF. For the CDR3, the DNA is TGCGCCAGCAGCTCGATTGACAGGGGCATGTACAATGAGCAGTTCTTC.

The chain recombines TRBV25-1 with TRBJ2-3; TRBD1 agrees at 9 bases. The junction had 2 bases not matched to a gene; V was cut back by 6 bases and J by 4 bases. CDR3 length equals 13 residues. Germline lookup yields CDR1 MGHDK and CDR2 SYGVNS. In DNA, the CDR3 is TGTGCCAGCAGGGGACAGGGCTCAGATACGCAGTATTTT. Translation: CASRGQGSDTQYF. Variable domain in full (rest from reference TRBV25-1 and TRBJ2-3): EADIYQTPRYLVIGTGKKITLECSQTMGHDKMYWYQQDPGMELHLIHYSYGVNSTEKGDLSSESTVSRIRTEHFPLTLESARPSHTSQYLCASRGQGSDTQYFGPGTRLTVL.

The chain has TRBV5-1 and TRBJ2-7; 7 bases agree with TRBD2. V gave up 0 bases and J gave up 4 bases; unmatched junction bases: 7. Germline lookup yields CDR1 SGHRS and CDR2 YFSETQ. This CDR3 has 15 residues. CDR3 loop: CASSLGATSSYEQYF. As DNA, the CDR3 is TGCGCCAGCAGCTTGGGTGCGACTAGCAGTTACGAGCAGTACTTC.

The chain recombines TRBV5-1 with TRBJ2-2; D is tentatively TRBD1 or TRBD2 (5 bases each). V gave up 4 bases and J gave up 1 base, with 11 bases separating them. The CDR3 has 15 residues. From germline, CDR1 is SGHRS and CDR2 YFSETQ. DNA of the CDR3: TGCGCCAGCAGCCCCGAGGGGATGAACACCGGGGAGCTGTTTTTT. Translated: CASSPEGMNTGELFF.

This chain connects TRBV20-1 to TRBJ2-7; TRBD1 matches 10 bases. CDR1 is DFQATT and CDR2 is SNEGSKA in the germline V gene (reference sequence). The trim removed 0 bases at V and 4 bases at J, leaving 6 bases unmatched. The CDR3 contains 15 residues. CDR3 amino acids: CSARDYRTGGYEQYV. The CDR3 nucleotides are TGCAGTGCTAGAGATTATAGGACAGGGGGTTACGAGCAGTACGTC.

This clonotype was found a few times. CDR3 region: CSVEENIETQYF. CDR3 nucleotides: TGCAGCGTTGAAGAAAATATAGAGACCCAGTACTTC. The chain links TRBV29-1 to TRBJ2-5, with no clear D. The CDR3 covers 12 residues. V lost 0 bases and J 4 bases, leaving 6 bases between the germline ends. The germline CDR1 and CDR2 sequences are SQVTM and ANQGSEA.

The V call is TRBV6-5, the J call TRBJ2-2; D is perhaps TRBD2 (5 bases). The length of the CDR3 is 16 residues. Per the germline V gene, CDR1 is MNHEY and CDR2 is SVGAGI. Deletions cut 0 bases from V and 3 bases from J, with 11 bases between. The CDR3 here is CASSYSGARDTGELFF. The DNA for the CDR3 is TGTGCCAGCAGTTACTCCGGCGCGAGGGACACCGGGGAGCTGTTTTTT.

The chain's CDR3 is CASTRTSGTDTQYF. In DNA form, the CDR3 reads TGTGCCAGCACCCGGACTAGCGGCACAGATACGCAGTATTTT. The V and J genes are TRBV27 and TRBJ2-3, with 9 bases matching TRBD2. CDR1 MNHEY and CDR2 SMNVEV come from the germline V gene (reference sequence). Unmatched junction bases numbered 3, after V lost 7 bases and J lost 1 base. The CDR3 extends over 14 amino acids.

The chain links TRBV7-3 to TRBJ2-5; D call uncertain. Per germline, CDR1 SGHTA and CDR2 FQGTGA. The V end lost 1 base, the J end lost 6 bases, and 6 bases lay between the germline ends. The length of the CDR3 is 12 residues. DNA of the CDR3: TGTGCCAGCAGCTTAAATGGGAAGACCCAGTACTTC. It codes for CASSLNGKTQYF.

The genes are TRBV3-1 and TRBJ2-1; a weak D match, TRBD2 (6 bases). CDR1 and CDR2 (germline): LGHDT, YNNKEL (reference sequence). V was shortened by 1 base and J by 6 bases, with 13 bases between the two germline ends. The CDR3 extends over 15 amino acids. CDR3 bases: TGTGCCAGCAGCCAAGGGAGAGCGGGTACCAATGAGCAGTTCTTC. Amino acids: CASSQGRAGTNEQFF.

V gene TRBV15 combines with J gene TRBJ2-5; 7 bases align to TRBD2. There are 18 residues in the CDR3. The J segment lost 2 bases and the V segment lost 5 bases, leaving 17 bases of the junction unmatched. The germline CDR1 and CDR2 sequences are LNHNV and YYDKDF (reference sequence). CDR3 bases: TGTGCCACCAGCGGAGGACTAGGAGCTTACGGGTCTCAAGAGACCCAGTACTTC. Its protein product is CATSGGLGAYGSQETQYF.

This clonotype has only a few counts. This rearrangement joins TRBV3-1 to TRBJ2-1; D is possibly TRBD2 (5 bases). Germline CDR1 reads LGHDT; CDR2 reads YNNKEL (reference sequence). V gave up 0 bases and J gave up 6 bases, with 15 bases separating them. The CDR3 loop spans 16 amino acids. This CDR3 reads CASSQDLQRNANEQFF. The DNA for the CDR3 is TGTGCCAGCAGCCAAGATTTGCAGCGGAACGCCAATGAGCAGTTCTTC.

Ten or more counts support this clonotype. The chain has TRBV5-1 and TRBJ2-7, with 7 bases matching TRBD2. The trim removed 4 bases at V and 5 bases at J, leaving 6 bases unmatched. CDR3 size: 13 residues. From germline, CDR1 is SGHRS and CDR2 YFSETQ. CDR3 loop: CASSEMTSNEQYF. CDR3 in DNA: TGCGCCAGCAGCGAGATGACTAGCAACGAGCAGTACTTC.

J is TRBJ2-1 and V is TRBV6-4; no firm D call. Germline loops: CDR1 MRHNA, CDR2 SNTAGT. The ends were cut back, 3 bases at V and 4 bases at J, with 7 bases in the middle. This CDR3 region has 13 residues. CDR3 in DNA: TGTGCCAGCAGTGATAAGGAATACAATGAGCAGTTCTTC. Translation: CASSDKEYNEQFF.

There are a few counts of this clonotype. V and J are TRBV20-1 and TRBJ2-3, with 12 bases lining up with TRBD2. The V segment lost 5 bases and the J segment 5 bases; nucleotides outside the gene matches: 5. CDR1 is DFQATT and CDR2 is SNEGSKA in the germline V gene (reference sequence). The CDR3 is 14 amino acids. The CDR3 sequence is CSAGLAGSIDTQYF. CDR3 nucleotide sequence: TGCAGTGCTGGACTAGCGGGGTCCATAGATACGCAGTATTTT.

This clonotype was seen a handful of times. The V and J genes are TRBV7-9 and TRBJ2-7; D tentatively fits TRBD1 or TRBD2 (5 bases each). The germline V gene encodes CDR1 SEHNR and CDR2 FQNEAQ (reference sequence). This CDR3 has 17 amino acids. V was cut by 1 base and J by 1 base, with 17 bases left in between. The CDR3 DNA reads TGTGCCAGCAGCTTAGGAACCGGGGCCGTGGGATCCTACGAGCAGTACTTC. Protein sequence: CASSLGTGAVGSYEQYF.